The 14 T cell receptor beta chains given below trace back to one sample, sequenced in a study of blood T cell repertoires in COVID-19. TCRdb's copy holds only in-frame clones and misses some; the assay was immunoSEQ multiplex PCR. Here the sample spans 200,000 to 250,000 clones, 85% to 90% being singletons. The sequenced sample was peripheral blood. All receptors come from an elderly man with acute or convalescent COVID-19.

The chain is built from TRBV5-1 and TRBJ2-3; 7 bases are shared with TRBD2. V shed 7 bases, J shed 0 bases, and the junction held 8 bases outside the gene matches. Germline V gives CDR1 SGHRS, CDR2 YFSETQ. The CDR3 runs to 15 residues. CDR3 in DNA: TGCGCCAGCGCAACTCCTAGCGGAAGCACAGATACGCAGTATTTT. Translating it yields CASATPSGSTDTQYF.

CDR3 residues: CASSALRLAGGRETQYF. DNA of the CDR3: TGTGCCAGTAGTGCCCTCAGACTAGCGGGAGGACGAGAGACCCAGTACTTC. The V and J genes are TRBV19 and TRBJ2-5, with TRBD2 identical over 13 bases. After removal of 5 bases from V and 4 bases from J, the junction contained 10 bases not matched to a gene. Per germline, CDR1 LNHDA and CDR2 SQIVND (reference sequence). The CDR3 is 17 amino acids.

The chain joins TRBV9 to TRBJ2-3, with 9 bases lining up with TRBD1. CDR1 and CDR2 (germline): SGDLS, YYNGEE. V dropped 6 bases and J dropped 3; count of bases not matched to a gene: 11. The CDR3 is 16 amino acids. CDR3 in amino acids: CASTSGQGLFTDTQYF. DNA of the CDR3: TGTGCCAGCACCAGCGGACAGGGGTTATTTACAGATACGCAGTATTTT.

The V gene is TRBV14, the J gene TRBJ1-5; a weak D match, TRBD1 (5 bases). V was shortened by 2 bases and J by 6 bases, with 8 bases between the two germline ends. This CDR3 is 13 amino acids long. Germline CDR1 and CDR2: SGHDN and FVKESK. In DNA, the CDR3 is TGTGCCAGCAGCCAACAGGGAAGTCAGCCCCAGCATTTT. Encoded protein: CASSQQGSQPQHF.

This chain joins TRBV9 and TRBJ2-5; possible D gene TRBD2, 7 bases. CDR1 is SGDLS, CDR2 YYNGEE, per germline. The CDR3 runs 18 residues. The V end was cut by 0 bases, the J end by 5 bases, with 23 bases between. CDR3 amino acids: CASSVGVGGGTTGETQYF. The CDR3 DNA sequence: TGTGCCAGCAGCGTAGGTGTCGGGGGCGGGACTACTGGGGAGACCCAGTACTTC.

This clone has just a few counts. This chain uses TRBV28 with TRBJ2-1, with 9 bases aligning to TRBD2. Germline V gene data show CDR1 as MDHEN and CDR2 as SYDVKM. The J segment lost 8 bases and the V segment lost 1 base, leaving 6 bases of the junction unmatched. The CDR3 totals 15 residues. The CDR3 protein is CASSLLGLAVDEQFF. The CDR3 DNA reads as TGTGCCAGCAGTTTATTGGGACTAGCTGTTGATGAGCAGTTCTTC.

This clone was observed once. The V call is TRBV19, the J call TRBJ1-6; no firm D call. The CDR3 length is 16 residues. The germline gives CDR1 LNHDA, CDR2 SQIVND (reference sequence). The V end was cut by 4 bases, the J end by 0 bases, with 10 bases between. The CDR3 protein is CASSTRPGSYNSPLHF. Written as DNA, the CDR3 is TGTGCCAGTAGTACCCGGCCGGGCTCCTATAATTCACCCCTCCACTTT.

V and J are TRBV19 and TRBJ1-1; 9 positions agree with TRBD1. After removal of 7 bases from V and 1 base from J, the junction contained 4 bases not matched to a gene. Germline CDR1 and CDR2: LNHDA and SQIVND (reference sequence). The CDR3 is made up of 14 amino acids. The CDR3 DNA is TGTGCCAGTACCCCGGGACAGGGGAACACTGAAGCTTTCTTT. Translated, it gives CASTPGQGNTEAFF.

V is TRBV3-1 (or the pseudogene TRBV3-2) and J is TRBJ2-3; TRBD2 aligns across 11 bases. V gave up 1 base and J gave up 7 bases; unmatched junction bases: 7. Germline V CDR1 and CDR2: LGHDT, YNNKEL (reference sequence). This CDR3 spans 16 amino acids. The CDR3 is CASSQGSGRALNTQYF. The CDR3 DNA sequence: TGTGCCAGCAGCCAAGGTAGCGGGAGGGCCTTGAATACGCAGTATTTT.

The CDR3 nucleotides read TGTGCCTGGAGTCCGAACAGCGGGGTCAATCAGCCCCAGCATTTT. Protein sequence: CAWSPNSGVNQPQHF. This chain links TRBV30 with TRBJ1-5; the D is unclear. The germline V gene encodes CDR1 GTSNPN and CDR2 SVGIG (reference sequence). The CDR3 covers 15 residues. V shed 2 bases and J shed 3 bases, with 14 bases lying between them.

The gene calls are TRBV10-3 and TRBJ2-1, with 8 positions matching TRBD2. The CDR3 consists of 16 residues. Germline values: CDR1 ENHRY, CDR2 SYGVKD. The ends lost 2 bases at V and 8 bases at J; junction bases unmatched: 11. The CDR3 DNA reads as TGTGCCATCAGTGAGCCGGGGGGGGGATCTGGAGATGAGCAGTTCTTC. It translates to CAISEPGGGSGDEQFF.

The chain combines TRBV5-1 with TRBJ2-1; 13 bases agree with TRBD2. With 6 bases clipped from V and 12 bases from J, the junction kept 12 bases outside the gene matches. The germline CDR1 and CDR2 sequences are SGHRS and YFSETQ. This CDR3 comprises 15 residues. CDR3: CASTPRTSGSGRQFF. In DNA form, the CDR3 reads TGCGCCAGCACCCCCAGGACTAGCGGGAGTGGGCGGCAGTTCTTC.

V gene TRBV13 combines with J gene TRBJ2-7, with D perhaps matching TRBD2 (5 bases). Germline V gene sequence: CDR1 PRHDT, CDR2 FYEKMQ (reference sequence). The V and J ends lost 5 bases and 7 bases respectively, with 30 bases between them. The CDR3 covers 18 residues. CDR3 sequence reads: CASSPRLIPGGRVWEQYF. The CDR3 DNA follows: TGTGCCAGCAGCCCTAGGCTCATCCCTGGAGGACGGGTCTGGGAGCAGTACTTC.

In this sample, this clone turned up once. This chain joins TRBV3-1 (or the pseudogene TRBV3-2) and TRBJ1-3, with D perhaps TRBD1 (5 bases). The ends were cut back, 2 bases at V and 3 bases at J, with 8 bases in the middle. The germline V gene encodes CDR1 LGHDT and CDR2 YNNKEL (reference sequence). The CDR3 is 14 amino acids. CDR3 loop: CASSQRGGGNTIYF. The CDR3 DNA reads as TGTGCCAGCAGCCAAAGGGGAGGTGGAAACACCATATATTTT.